These T cell receptor beta chains were read from a single sample in a study of CD8 T cells in ankylosing spondylitis. TCRdb used MiXCR to reprocess the 5' RACE reads, holding one entry per CDR3 protein. Of about 440,000 distinct CDR3 sequences in the sample, approximately 17% were seen once. Sample: blood, either unsorted or a sorted T cell fraction (not recorded which). Receptors originate from a male donor with ankylosing spondylitis. Both conserved end residues are part of each CDR3. D genes are given only for firm matches. Clone size appears in some rows only: once, few, many, or a class for an expanded clone.

CSAAYNEQFF | TGCAGTGCTGCGTACAATGAGCAGTTCTTC | . | . | TRBJ2-1 | TRBV20-1
CSARTGTGGWEQYF | TGCAGTGCTAGAACCGGGACAGGGGGCTGGGAGCAGTACTTC | TRBD1 | . | TRBJ2-7 | TRBV20-1
CSVPGQGAISGELFF | TGCAGCGTTCCGGGACAGGGGGCGATTTCTGGGGAGCTGTTTTTT | TRBD1 | few | TRBJ2-2 | TRBV29-1
CASTNPTGAPYEQYF | TGTGCCAGCACAAACCCGACAGGGGCCCCCTACGAGCAGTACTTC | TRBD1 | . | TRBJ2-7 | TRBV6-1
CATSPQGTQALSQPQHF | TGTGCCACCAGCCCCCAAGGAACACAGGCCTTAAGTCAGCCCCAGCATTTT | . | . | TRBJ1-5 | TRBV15
CASSSRTSGATSTDTQYF | TGTGCCAGCAGCTCGCGGACTAGCGGGGCCACTAGCACAGATACGCAGTATTTT | TRBD2 | . | TRBJ2-3 | TRBV11-2
CASSYRTSAQYF | TGTGCCAGCAGCTATCGGACTAGCGCGCAGTATTTT | TRBD2 | few | TRBJ2-3 | TRBV7-8
CASSQGGYSNQPQHF | TGTGCCAGCAGCCAAGGGGGTTATAGCAATCAGCCCCAGCATTTT | . | . | TRBJ1-5 | TRBV3-1
CASSGVLGFGEKLFF | TGTGCCAGCAGTGGTGTGCTCGGGTTTGGTGAAAAACTGTTTTTT | . | few | TRBJ1-4 | TRBV2
CASSLDNGWETQYF | TGTGCCAGCAGCTTAGATAATGGTTGGGAGACCCAGTACTTC | . | . | TRBJ2-5 | TRBV11-2
CASSSGGAYNSPLHF | TGTGCCAGCAGTTCAGGGGGCGCTTATAATTCACCCCTCCACTTT | TRBD1 | few | TRBJ1-6 | TRBV28
CASSLPGTTNYGYTF | TGCGCCAGCAGCTTGCCAGGGACCACTAACTATGGCTACACCTTC | . | . | TRBJ1-2 | TRBV5-1
CASSPFGDRTDTQYF | TGTGCCAGCAGTCCTTTCGGGGACCGCACAGATACGCAGTATTTT | . | . | TRBJ2-3 | TRBV12-3/TRBV12-4
CASSLAVGRGNTIYF | TGTGCCAGCAGCTTAGCCGTGGGGCGAGGAAACACCATATATTTT | . | few | TRBJ1-3 | TRBV7-9
CAISGIQGNTQYF | TGTGCCATCAGTGGTATACAGGGGAATACGCAGTATTTT | TRBD1 | few | TRBJ2-3 | TRBV10-3
CASSLDGTLTLHF | TGCGCCAGCAGCTTAGACGGGACTTTGACCCTCCACTTT | . | few | TRBJ1-6 | TRBV5-1
CASSATDNTGELFF | TGTGCCAGCAGTGCGACAGACAACACCGGGGAGCTGTTTTTT | . | few | TRBJ2-2 | TRBV2
CASSRGGGLPDTQYF | TGTGCCAGTAGTAGGGGGGGGGGCCTCCCAGATACGCAGTATTTT | . | . | TRBJ2-3 | TRBV19
CASRWTPPFNSPLHF | TGCGCCAGCCGCTGGACTCCACCGTTTAATTCACCCCTCCACTTT | . | . | TRBJ1-6 | TRBV5-1
CASSLATGGGLRGAFF | TGTGCCAGCAGCTTAGCTACAGGAGGGGGCCTACGGGGAGCTTTCTTT | TRBD1 | . | TRBJ1-1 | TRBV7-9